These T cell receptor beta chains were read from a single sample in a study of OX40 agonist ivuxolimab in advanced cancers. Method: immunoSEQ multiplex PCR; TCRdb's copy keeps in-frame clones and lacks some. The sample lists about 40,000 clones, 70% to 90% occurring once. Sample: CD4+ or CD8+ T cells sorted from blood, taken in a trial of the OX40 agonist ivuxolimab. All receptors derive from an adult with an advanced solid tumor such as melanoma, head and neck, liver or kidney cancer. The CDR3 runs from the conserved cysteine through the conserved F or W. The D gene is left open where the match is weak. Expanded clones are given a class, and other clones once, few, many or no size at all.

D gene: TRBD2
V gene: TRBV4-1
clone size: NA
J gene: TRBJ2-1
CDR3 protein: CASSLTSGSSYNEQFF
CDR3 DNA: TGCGCCAGCAGCCTGACTAGCGGGAGCTCCTACAATGAGCAGTTCTTC

D gene: NA
V gene: TRBV7-3
clone size: NA
J gene: TRBJ1-2
CDR3 protein: CASSLTAGNYGYTF
CDR3 DNA: TGTGCCAGCAGCTTAACGGCAGGGAACTATGGCTACACCTTC

D gene: TRBD1
V gene: TRBV4-3
clone size: NA
J gene: TRBJ1-1
CDR3 protein: CASSQARTGANTEAFF
CDR3 DNA: TGCGCCAGCAGCCAAGCCAGGACAGGGGCGAACACTGAAGCTTTCTTT

D gene: NA
V gene: TRBV6-5
clone size: once
J gene: TRBJ1-5
CDR3 protein: CASSFGPNQPQHF
CDR3 DNA: TGTGCCAGCAGTTTCGGCCCCAATCAGCCCCAGCATTTT

D gene: NA
V gene: TRBV27
clone size: NA
J gene: TRBJ1-1
CDR3 protein: CASSPTGHKNTEAFF
CDR3 DNA: TGTGCCAGCAGTCCAACGGGACACAAGAACACTGAAGCTTTCTTT

D gene: NA
V gene: TRBV6-6
clone size: NA
J gene: TRBJ1-2
CDR3 protein: CASSLSGTYYGYTF
CDR3 DNA: TGTGCCAGCAGCTTATCCGGGACATACTATGGCTACACCTTC

D gene: TRBD2
V gene: TRBV9
clone size: NA
J gene: TRBJ2-3
CDR3 protein: CASSVEVGGPADTQYF
CDR3 DNA: TGTGCCAGCAGCGTAGAGGTGGGAGGGCCGGCAGATACGCAGTATTTT

D gene: NA
V gene: TRBV6-5
clone size: NA
J gene: TRBJ1-5
CDR3 protein: CASSYSGLNQPQHF
CDR3 DNA: TGTGCCAGCAGTTACTCAGGCCTCAATCAGCCCCAGCATTTT

D gene: NA
V gene: TRBV11-2
clone size: NA
J gene: TRBJ1-5
CDR3 protein: CASSLYPDSNQPQHF
CDR3 DNA: TGTGCCAGCAGCTTATACCCGGATAGCAATCAGCCCCAGCATTTT

D gene: TRBD1
V gene: TRBV6-6
clone size: NA
J gene: TRBJ1-5
CDR3 protein: CASSPGTENQPQHF
CDR3 DNA: TGTGCCAGCAGCCCCGGGACAGAAAATCAGCCCCAGCATTTT

D gene: TRBD1
V gene: TRBV29-1
clone size: few
J gene: TRBJ1-1
CDR3 protein: CSGGDRGTEAFF
CDR3 DNA: TGCAGCGGTGGGGACAGGGGCACTGAAGCTTTCTTT

D gene: NA
V gene: TRBV6-6
clone size: NA
J gene: TRBJ2-5
CDR3 protein: CASSPRGQGVETQYF
CDR3 DNA: TGTGCCAGCAGCCCACGCGGGCAGGGAGTGGAGACCCAGTACTTC

D gene: NA
V gene: TRBV7-2
clone size: NA
J gene: TRBJ1-1
CDR3 protein: CASSQEYSANTEAFF
CDR3 DNA: TGCGCCAGCAGCCAAGAGTATTCGGCGAACACTGAAGCTTTCTTT

D gene: TRBD2
V gene: TRBV6-6
clone size: once
J gene: TRBJ2-3
CDR3 protein: CASKVAGAPDTQYF
CDR3 DNA: TGTGCCAGCAAGGTAGCGGGGGCCCCAGATACGCAGTATTTT

D gene: NA
V gene: TRBV10-3
clone size: NA
J gene: TRBJ1-3
CDR3 protein: CAITEGLASRGNTIYF
CDR3 DNA: TGTGCCATCACAGAGGGACTGGCATCAAGAGGAAACACCATATATTTT

D gene: TRBD2
V gene: TRBV2
clone size: NA
J gene: TRBJ2-1
CDR3 protein: CASTLLTSGGRDEQFF
CDR3 DNA: TGTGCCAGCACCCTCCTGACTAGCGGGGGGAGGGATGAGCAGTTCTTC

D gene: NA
V gene: TRBV5-6
clone size: few
J gene: TRBJ1-1
CDR3 protein: CASSLVTGEAFF
CDR3 DNA: TGTGCCAGCAGCTTGGTAACAGGTGAAGCTTTCTTT

D gene: TRBD2
V gene: TRBV18
clone size: NA
J gene: TRBJ2-1
CDR3 protein: CASSPKVSGSMGNEQFF
CDR3 DNA: TGTGCCAGCTCACCAAAGGTCAGCGGGAGTATGGGCAATGAGCAGTTCTTC

D gene: TRBD1
V gene: TRBV11-2
clone size: NA
J gene: TRBJ2-1
CDR3 protein: CASSFGDRAYNEQFF
CDR3 DNA: TGTGCCAGCAGCTTCGGGGACAGGGCCTACAATGAGCAGTTCTTC

D gene: NA
V gene: TRBV5-6
clone size: NA
J gene: TRBJ2-7
CDR3 protein: CASSFGTGTYEQYF
CDR3 DNA: TGTGCCAGCAGCTTCGGGACGGGTACCTACGAGCAGTACTTC

D gene: NA
V gene: TRBV13
clone size: NA
J gene: TRBJ1-5
CDR3 protein: CASSLGAGGNQPQHF
CDR3 DNA: TGTGCCAGCAGCTTAGGAGCAGGGGGCAATCAGCCCCAGCATTTT

D gene: NA
V gene: TRBV7-9
clone size: few
J gene: TRBJ2-2
CDR3 protein: CASSFLTANTGELFF
CDR3 DNA: TGTGCCAGCAGCTTTTTAACAGCGAACACCGGGGAGCTGTTTTTT

D gene: NA
V gene: TRBV5-4
clone size: NA
J gene: TRBJ1-2
CDR3 protein: CASSLQGRNYGYTF
CDR3 DNA: TGTGCCAGCAGCTTACAGGGTAGAAACTATGGCTACACCTTC

D gene: TRBD2
V gene: TRBV29-1
clone size: NA
J gene: TRBJ2-3
CDR3 protein: CSVEGLAGVYLTDTQYF
CDR3 DNA: TGCAGCGTTGAAGGACTAGCGGGAGTCTACCTCACAGATACGCAGTATTTT

D gene: NA
V gene: TRBV28
clone size: NA
J gene: TRBJ1-1
CDR3 protein: CASRLGGTEAFF
CDR3 DNA: TGTGCCAGCAGGCTGGGGGGGACTGAAGCTTTCTTT

D gene: NA
V gene: TRBV29-1
clone size: NA
J gene: TRBJ2-1
CDR3 protein: CSVVSSGREFDEQFF
CDR3 DNA: TGCAGCGTTGTCTCATCCGGCCGGGAGTTCGATGAGCAGTTCTTC

D gene: TRBD1
V gene: TRBV18
clone size: NA
J gene: TRBJ2-2
CDR3 protein: CASFTGEIHTGELFF
CDR3 DNA: TGTGCCAGCTTTACAGGGGAAATTCACACCGGGGAGCTGTTTTTT

D gene: NA
V gene: TRBV7-7
clone size: NA
J gene: TRBJ2-7
CDR3 protein: CASSLGAGAGYEQYF
CDR3 DNA: TGTGCCAGCAGCTTAGGGGCAGGGGCGGGCTACGAGCAGTACTTC

D gene: NA
V gene: TRBV7-2
clone size: NA
J gene: TRBJ2-7
CDR3 protein: CASSPNTYEQYF
CDR3 DNA: TGTGCCAGCAGCCCAAATACCTACGAGCAGTACTTC

D gene: NA
V gene: TRBV5-8
clone size: NA
J gene: TRBJ2-7
CDR3 protein: CASSLAWAAPSYEQYF
CDR3 DNA: TGTGCCAGCAGCTTGGCGTGGGCAGCCCCTTCCTACGAGCAGTACTTC

D gene: NA
V gene: TRBV6-5
clone size: NA
J gene: TRBJ2-1
CDR3 protein: CASRLGPPNNEQFF
CDR3 DNA: TGTGCCAGCAGACTGGGACCACCCAACAATGAGCAGTTCTTC

D gene: NA
V gene: TRBV6-6
clone size: NA
J gene: TRBJ1-1
CDR3 protein: CAMRGAATEAFF
CDR3 DNA: TGTGCCATGAGGGGGGCGGCGACTGAAGCTTTCTTT